This TCR beta chain appears in the sequencing data of a study of response to subunit inactivated influenza vaccine. Study outcomes and limitations: Authors suggested few new T cells are recruited by each seasonal influenza vaccination.

Remarks on this clonotype: Antigen unknown.

One entry per CDR3 protein results from TCRdb running MiXCR on the RT-PCR reads. Of around 570,000 distinct CDR3 sequences in the sample, 11% were seen once. This same sample was also taken into another study, of T cells expressing NK-cell markers. Turning to that study: Researchers built TCR beta cDNA using 5'RACE template switching with UMIs. Top CD8+ clonotypes included the dominant CD3+CD56+NKG2C+ clonotypes in 5 or 6 donors. These clonotypes, the leaders elsewhere, also led the CD3+CD56-NKG2C+ fraction in a handful of donors.

Sequencing used PBMCs from blood, obtained on the day of vaccination. This TCR derives from a man aged 45 to 65 who received an inactivated influenza vaccine.

In nucleotides, the CDR3 is TGCGCCAGCAGCTGGCTCAGTTCATATAGCTCTGGGGCCAACGTCCTGACTTTC. It yields the protein CASSWLSSYSSGANVLTF. The chain employs TRBV5-1 and TRBJ2-6, with unresolved D. This CDR3 is 18 amino acids long. Per germline, CDR1 SGHRS and CDR2 YFSETQ. Trimming shortened V by 3 bases and J by 0 bases, and 16 bases separated the two germline ends.